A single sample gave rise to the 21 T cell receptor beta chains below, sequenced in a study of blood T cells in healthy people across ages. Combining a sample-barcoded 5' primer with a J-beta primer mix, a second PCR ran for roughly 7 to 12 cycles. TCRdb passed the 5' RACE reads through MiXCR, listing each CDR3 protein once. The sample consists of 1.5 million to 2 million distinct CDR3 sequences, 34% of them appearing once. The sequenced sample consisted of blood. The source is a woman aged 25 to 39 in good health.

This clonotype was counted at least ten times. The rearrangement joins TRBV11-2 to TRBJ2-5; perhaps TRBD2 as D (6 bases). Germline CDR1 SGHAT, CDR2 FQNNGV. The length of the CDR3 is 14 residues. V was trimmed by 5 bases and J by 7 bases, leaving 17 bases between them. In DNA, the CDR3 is TGTGCCAGCAGCCTCGACTCGGCCGGGGGGACCCAGTACTTC. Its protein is CASSLDSAGGTQYF.

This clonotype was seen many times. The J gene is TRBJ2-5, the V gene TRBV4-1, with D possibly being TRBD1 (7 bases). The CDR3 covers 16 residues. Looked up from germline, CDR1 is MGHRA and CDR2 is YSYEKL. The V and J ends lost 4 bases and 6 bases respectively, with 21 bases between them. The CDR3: CASSPKAGGGVKTQYF. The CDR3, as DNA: TGCGCCAGCAGCCCCAAGGCAGGGGGAGGAGTAAAGACCCAGTACTTC.

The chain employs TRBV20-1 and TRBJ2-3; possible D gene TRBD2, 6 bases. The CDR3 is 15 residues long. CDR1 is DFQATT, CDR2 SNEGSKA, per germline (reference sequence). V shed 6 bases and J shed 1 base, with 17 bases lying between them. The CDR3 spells CSARGPGGGTDTQYF. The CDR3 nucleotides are TGCAGTGCCCGGGGTCCCGGGGGTGGCACAGATACGCAGTATTTT.

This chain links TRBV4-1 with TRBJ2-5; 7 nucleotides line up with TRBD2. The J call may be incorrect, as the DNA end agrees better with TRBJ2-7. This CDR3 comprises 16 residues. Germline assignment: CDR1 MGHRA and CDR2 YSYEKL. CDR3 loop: CASSQEPGGGGYEQYF. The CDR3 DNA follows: TGCGCCAGCAGCCAAGAGCCTGGCGGGGGTGGATACGAGCAGTACTTC.

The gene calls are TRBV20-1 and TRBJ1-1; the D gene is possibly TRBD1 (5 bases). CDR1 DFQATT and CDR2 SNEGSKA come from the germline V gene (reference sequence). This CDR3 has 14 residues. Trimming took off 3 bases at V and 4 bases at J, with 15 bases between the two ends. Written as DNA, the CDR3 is TGCAGTGCTAGGGGGGGGTGGGGCTTCACTGAAGCTTTCTTT. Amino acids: CSARGGWGFTEAFF.

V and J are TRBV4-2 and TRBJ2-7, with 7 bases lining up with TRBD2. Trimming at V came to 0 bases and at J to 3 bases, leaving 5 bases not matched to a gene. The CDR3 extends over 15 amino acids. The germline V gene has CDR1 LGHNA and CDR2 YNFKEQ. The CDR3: CASSQERAGLYEQYF. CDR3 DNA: TGTGCCAGCAGCCAAGAAAGAGCGGGGCTCTACGAGCAGTACTTC.

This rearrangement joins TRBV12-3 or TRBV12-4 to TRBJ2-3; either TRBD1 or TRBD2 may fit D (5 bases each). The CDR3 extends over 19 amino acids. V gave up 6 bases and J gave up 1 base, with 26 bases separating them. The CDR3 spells CASRLPGHTPGSRTDTQYF. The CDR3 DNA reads TGTGCCAGCAGGCTACCTGGACATACTCCGGGATCTCGCACAGATACGCAGTATTTT.

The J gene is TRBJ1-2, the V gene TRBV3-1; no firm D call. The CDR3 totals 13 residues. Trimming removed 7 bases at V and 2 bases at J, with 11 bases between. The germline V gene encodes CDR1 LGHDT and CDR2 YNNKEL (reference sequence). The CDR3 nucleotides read TGTGCCAGCAAGGCAGGCGTAAACTATGGCTACACCTTC. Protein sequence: CASKAGVNYGYTF.

CDR3 residues: CATSREASGINEQFF. The DNA for the CDR3 is TGTGCCACCAGCAGAGAAGCTAGCGGAATAAATGAGCAGTTCTTC. This rearrangement joins TRBV15 to TRBJ2-1; 7 bases fit TRBD2. Germline values: CDR1 LNHNV, CDR2 YYDKDF (reference sequence). With 0 bases clipped from V and 7 bases from J, the junction kept 6 bases outside the gene matches. CDR3 length equals 15 residues.

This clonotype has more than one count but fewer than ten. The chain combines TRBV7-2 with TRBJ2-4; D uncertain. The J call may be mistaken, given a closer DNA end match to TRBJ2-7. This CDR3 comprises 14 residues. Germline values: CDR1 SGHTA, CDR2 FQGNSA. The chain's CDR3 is CASSWRGRSYEQYF. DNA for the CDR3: TGTGCCAGCAGCTGGCGTGGACGGAGCTACGAGCAGTACTTC.

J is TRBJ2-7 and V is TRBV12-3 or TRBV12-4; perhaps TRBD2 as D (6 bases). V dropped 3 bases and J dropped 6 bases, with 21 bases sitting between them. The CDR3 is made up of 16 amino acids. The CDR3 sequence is CASSFRAGLPTVEQYF. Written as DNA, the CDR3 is TGTGCCAGCAGTTTCCGGGCGGGACTTCCCACGGTCGAGCAGTACTTC.

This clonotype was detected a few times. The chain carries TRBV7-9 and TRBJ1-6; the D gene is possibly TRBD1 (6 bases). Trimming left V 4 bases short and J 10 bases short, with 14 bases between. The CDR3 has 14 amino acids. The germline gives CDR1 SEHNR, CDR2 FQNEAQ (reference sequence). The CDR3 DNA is TGTGCCAGCAGCTCAGGACAGCCCCTATCACCCCTCCACTTT. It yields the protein CASSSGQPLSPLHF.

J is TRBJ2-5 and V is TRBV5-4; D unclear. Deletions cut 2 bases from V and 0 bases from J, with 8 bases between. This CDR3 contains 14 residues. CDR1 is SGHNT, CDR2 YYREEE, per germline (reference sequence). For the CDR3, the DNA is TGTGCCAGCAGCTTTATAACCGACCAAGAGACCCAGTACTTC. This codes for CASSFITDQETQYF.

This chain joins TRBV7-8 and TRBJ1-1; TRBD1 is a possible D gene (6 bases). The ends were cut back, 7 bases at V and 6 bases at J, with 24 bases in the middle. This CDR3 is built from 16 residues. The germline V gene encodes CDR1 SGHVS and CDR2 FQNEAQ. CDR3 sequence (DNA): TGTGCCAGCACCGAGGCAGGGGCCGTAGAGTCCTCTGAAGCTTTCTTT. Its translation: CASTEAGAVESSEAFF.

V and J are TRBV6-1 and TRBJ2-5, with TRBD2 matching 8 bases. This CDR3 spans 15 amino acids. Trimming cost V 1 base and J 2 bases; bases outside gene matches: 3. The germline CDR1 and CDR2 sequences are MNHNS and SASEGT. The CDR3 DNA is TGTGCCAGCAGTGAAGGACTAGCGATACAAGAGACCCAGTACTTC. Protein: CASSEGLAIQETQYF.

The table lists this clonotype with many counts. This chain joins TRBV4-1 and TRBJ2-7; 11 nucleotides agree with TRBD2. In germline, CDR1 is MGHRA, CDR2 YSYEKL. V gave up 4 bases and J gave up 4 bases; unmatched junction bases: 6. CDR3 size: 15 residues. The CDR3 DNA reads TGCGCCAGCAGCCGAACACTAGCGGGGGTTTACGAGCAGTACTTC. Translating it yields CASSRTLAGVYEQYF.

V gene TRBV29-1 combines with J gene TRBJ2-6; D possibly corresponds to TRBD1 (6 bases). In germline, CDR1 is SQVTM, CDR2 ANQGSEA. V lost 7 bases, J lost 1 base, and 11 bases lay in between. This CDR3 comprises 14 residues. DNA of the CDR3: TGCAGCGCGCAGACAGGTTCTGGGGCCAACGTCCTGACTTTC. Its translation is CSAQTGSGANVLTF.

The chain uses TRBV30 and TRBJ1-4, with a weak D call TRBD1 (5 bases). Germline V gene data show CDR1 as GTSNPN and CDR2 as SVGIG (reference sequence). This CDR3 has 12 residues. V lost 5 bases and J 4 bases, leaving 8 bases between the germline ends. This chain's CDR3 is CAWDSHNEKLFF. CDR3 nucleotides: TGTGCCTGGGACAGTCATAATGAAAAACTGTTTTTT.

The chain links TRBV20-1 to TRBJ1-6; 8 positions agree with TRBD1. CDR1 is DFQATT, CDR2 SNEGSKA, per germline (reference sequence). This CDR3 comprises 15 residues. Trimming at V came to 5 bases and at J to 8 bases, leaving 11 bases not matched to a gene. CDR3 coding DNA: TGCAGTGCTTCTGCAGGGGGCGATTGGGATTCACCCCTCCACTTT. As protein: CSASAGGDWDSPLHF.

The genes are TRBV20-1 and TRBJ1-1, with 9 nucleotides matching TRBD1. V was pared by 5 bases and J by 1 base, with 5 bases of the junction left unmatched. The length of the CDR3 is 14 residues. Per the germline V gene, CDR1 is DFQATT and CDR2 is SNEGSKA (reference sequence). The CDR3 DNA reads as TGCAGTGCTTCTCGACAGGGGGGGAACACTGAAGCTTTCTTT. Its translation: CSASRQGGNTEAFF.

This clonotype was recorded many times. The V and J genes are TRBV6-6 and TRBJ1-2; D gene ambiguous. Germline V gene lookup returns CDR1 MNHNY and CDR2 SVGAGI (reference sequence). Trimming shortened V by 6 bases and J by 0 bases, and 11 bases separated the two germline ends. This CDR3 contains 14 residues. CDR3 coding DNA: TGTGCCAGCAGATCCAGCGCCTCTAACTATGGCTACACCTTC. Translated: CASRSSASNYGYTF.